A selection of T cell receptor beta chains follows, all from one sample in a study of beta chain features in type 1 diabetes. The assay was immunoSEQ multiplex PCR, and TCRdb's table has in-frame clones only and misses some. The sample has hundreds of thousands of clones, about 16% seen once. Sequencing was done on a sample of naive CD4+ T cells from blood. Receptors were obtained from a man aged 18 to 30 in good health. The CDR3 runs from the conserved cysteine through the conserved F or W. D genes are given only for firm matches. Size values are once, few and many counts, or a class for expanded clones, and some rows have none.

j_call | d_call | v_call | clone_size | cdr3_aa | cdr3_nt
TRBJ2-7 | - | TRBV5-1 | - | CASSLGIRGYEQYF | TGCGCCAGCAGCTTGGGTATCAGGGGCTACGAGCAGTACTTC
TRBJ2-3 | TRBD2 | TRBV4-3 | few | CASSQEPGRGTDTQYF | TGCGCCAGCAGCCAAGAACCCGGGAGGGGCACAGATACGCAGTATTTT
TRBJ2-2 | - | TRBV2 | few | CASSARLFTGELFF | TGTGCCAGCAGCGCGCGACTTTTCACCGGGGAGCTGTTTTTT
TRBJ2-7 | - | TRBV7-2 | - | CASSLGRGYEQYF | TGTGCCAGCAGCTTAGGAAGGGGCTACGAGCAGTACTTC
TRBJ2-5 | - | TRBV9 | - | CASSPGGQPQETQYF | TGTGCCAGCAGCCCCGGTGGTCAGCCCCAAGAGACCCAGTACTTC
TRBJ2-4 | - | TRBV15 | - | CATSRDPLLGLFQYF | TGTGCCACCAGCAGAGATCCCCTCCTAGGGCTTTTCCAGTACTTC
TRBJ1-5 | - | TRBV19 | - | CASSIAAGNQPQHF | TGTGCCAGTAGTATAGCAGCCGGGAATCAGCCCCAGCATTTT
TRBJ1-5 | TRBD1 | TRBV10-3 | - | CAISGSDRGKNQPQHF | TGTGCCATCAGTGGATCCGACAGGGGAAAAAATCAGCCCCAGCATTTT
TRBJ1-2 | TRBD1 | TRBV9 | - | CASSLQGARHGYTF | TGTGCCAGCAGCTTACAGGGGGCTCGTCATGGCTACACCTTC
TRBJ2-1 | TRBD2 | TRBV9 | - | CASSGGLAGYNEQFF | TGTGCCAGCAGCGGTGGACTAGCGGGATACAATGAGCAGTTCTTC
TRBJ2-5 | TRBD2 | TRBV28 | few | CASSQGLAGGRETQYF | TGTGCCAGCAGTCAAGGACTAGCGGGGGGGCGAGAGACCCAGTACTTC
TRBJ2-5 | - | TRBV10-3 | few | CAISDRMGQETQYF | TGTGCCATCAGTGACCGCATGGGCCAAGAGACCCAGTACTTC
TRBJ2-3 | TRBD2 | TRBV5-1 | - | CASSSGTIATDTQYF | TGCGCCAGCAGCTCCGGGACTATCGCCACAGATACGCAGTATTTT
TRBJ2-3 | TRBD1 | TRBV2 | few | CATLPGQGGVTDTQYF | TGTGCCACTCTACCGGGACAGGGAGGCGTCACAGATACGCAGTATTTT
TRBJ2-3 | TRBD2 | TRBV4-2 | - | CASSQGSSGRGNTQYF | TGTGCCAGCAGCCAAGGTTCTAGCGGGAGGGGGAATACGCAGTATTTT
TRBJ2-7 | - | TRBV5-4 | - | CASSLASEQYF | TGTGCCAGCAGCTTGGCATCTGAGCAGTACTTC
TRBJ2-5 | TRBD2 | TRBV7-9 | few | CASSPTTSSFQETQYF | TGTGCCAGCAGCCCGACGACTAGCTCCTTCCAAGAGACCCAGTACTTC
TRBJ2-5 | TRBD1 | TRBV15 | - | CATSSWDRGIQETQYF | TGTGCCACCAGCTCCTGGGACAGGGGGATCCAAGAGACCCAGTACTTC
TRBJ2-1 | TRBD1 | TRBV9 | few | CASSLGDRAYNEQFF | TGTGCCAGCAGCCTCGGGGACAGGGCCTACAATGAGCAGTTCTTC
TRBJ2-1 | TRBD1 | TRBV7-2 | - | CASSSGQGVSNEQFF | TGTGCCAGCAGCTCAGGACAGGGGGTCTCAAATGAGCAGTTCTTC
TRBJ1-6 | TRBD1 | TRBV14 | few | CASSTGTVIRPLHF | TGTGCCAGCAGCACCGGGACAGTTATTCGGCCCCTCCACTTT
TRBJ1-1 | - | TRBV19 | few | CASSLIGRGGTEAFF | TGTGCCAGTAGTCTTATTGGACGCGGGGGGACTGAAGCTTTCTTT
TRBJ2-1 | - | TRBV6-5 | - | CASIPPLGNEQFF | TGTGCCAGCATCCCGCCCTTGGGCAATGAGCAGTTCTTC
TRBJ2-5 | TRBD2 | TRBV9 | - | CASSVGTSGRETQYF | TGTGCCAGCAGCGTAGGGACTAGCGGGAGAGAGACCCAGTACTTC
TRBJ2-5 | - | TRBV7-9 | few | CASSPLETQYF | TGTGCCAGCAGCCCACTTGAGACCCAGTACTTC
TRBJ2-3 | TRBD1 | TRBV7-2 | - | CASSKRGQGLDTQYF | TGTGCCAGCAGCAAGAGGGGACAGGGGTTAGATACGCAGTATTTT
TRBJ2-4 | - | TRBV5-1 | few | CASREGELTKNIQYF | TGCGCCAGCAGAGAGGGGGAGCTAACCAAAAACATTCAGTACTTC
TRBJ2-1 | TRBD2 | TRBV6-4 | few | CASPRGGGRNEQFF | TGTGCCAGCCCCCGGGGGGGCGGGAGGAATGAGCAGTTCTTC
TRBJ1-1 | - | TRBV15 | - | CATSRDYWGRNTEAFF | TGTGCCACCAGCAGAGATTATTGGGGGCGCAACACTGAAGCTTTCTTT
TRBJ2-3 | - | TRBV29-1 | - | CSVPRGDTQYF | TGCAGCGTCCCTAGGGGGGATACGCAGTATTTT
TRBJ2-2 | - | TRBV7-9 | - | CASSFSSRFPGELFF | TGTGCCAGCAGCTTTAGCAGCAGGTTCCCCGGGGAGCTGTTTTTT
TRBJ2-3 | - | TRBV19 | - | CASSFQPTRGSSTDTQYF | TGTGCCAGTAGTTTCCAGCCCACGCGGGGCTCTAGCACAGATACGCAGTATTTT
TRBJ2-7 | - | TRBV4-1 | - | CASSPPVGAYEQYF | TGCGCCAGCAGCCCTCCGGTGGGGGCCTACGAGCAGTACTTC
TRBJ2-6 | TRBD1 | TRBV5-6 | few | CASSPDRVRWANVLTF | TGTGCCAGCAGCCCAGACAGGGTTCGTTGGGCCAACGTCCTGACTTTC
TRBJ1-2 | - | TRBV18 | - | CASSPGTGNYGYTF | TGTGCCAGCTCACCTGGGACTGGTAACTATGGCTACACCTTC
TRBJ2-1 | - | TRBV18 | few | CASSPPSGNNEQFF | TGTGCCAGCTCACCACCGTCAGGGAACAATGAGCAGTTCTTC
TRBJ2-2 | TRBD2 | TRBV7-2 | - | CASRSLAGANTGELFF | TGTGCCAGCAGGAGCCTAGCGGGGGCGAACACCGGGGAGCTGTTTTTT
TRBJ2-3 | TRBD1 | TRBV5-1 | - | CASTSQGAGTDTQYF | TGCGCCAGCACAAGTCAGGGGGCTGGAACAGATACGCAGTATTTT
TRBJ2-7 | - | TRBV7-6 | - | CASSSSGVLRYEQYF | TGTGCCAGCAGCTCCTCAGGGGTCTTGCGCTACGAGCAGTACTTC
TRBJ1-1 | - | TRBV5-1 | - | CASSLAKGRTEAFF | TGCGCCAGCAGCTTGGCCAAGGGCCGGACTGAAGCTTTCTTT
TRBJ2-1 | - | TRBV29-1 | - | CSVEPWGGTEFF | TGCAGCGTTGAGCCCTGGGGTGGTACGGAGTTCTTC
TRBJ2-5 | TRBD2 | TRBV6-6 | - | CASSLAGGLSETQYF | TGTGCCAGCAGTCTAGCGGGGGGCCTTTCGGAGACCCAGTACTTC
TRBJ2-3 | - | TRBV4-3 | once | CASMVSADTDTQYF | TGCGCCAGCATGGTGTCTGCGGATACAGATACGCAGTATTTT
TRBJ1-4 | - | TRBV7-3 | - | CASSPRAGTTNEKLFF | TGTGCCAGCAGCCCCCGGGCAGGCACAACTAATGAAAAACTGTTTTTT
TRBJ1-4 | TRBD1 | TRBV5-1 | - | CASSAGQGGNVPEKLFF | TGCGCCAGCAGCGCGGGACAGGGGGGTAATGTCCCCGAAAAACTGTTTTTT
TRBJ2-7 | - | TRBV9 | - | CASSVDKHPYEQYF | TGTGCCAGCAGCGTAGACAAACACCCCTACGAGCAGTACTTC
TRBJ1-2 | - | TRBV25-1 | few | CASSESLGRAHGYTF | TGTGCCAGCAGTGAATCTCTCGGCAGGGCCCATGGCTACACCTTC
TRBJ1-2 | - | TRBV25-1 | - | CASSGELPNYGYTF | TGTGCCAGCAGTGGGGAGCTTCCTAACTATGGCTACACCTTC
TRBJ1-1 | TRBD1 | TRBV19 | few | CASSSDRGGTEAFF | TGTGCCAGTAGTTCGGACAGGGGAGGGACTGAAGCTTTCTTT